This T cell receptor (beta chain) is from a study of CD8 T cells in ankylosing spondylitis. Trimming stripped 3 bases from V and 3 bases from J, with 27 bases between. Per germline, CDR1 DFQATT and CDR2 SNEGSKA (reference sequence). This CDR3 has 19 amino acids. This clonotype was counted ten times or more. TCRdb analysed the 5' RACE reads with MiXCR anew, one entry per CDR3 protein. The table includes approximately 350,000 distinct CDR3 sequences, 20% to 25% detected once. J is TRBJ2-1 and V is TRBV20-1, with a tentative D call TRBD2 (5 bases). The source is a male donor with ankylosing spondylitis or in good health (not recorded which). Sequencing used blood, either unsorted or a sorted T cell fraction (not recorded which). CDR3 coding DNA: TGCAGTGCTAGTACGTCGGTGGCAGGAAACCCTAGCTACTACAATGAGCAGTTCTTC. Its translation is CSASTSVAGNPSYYNEQFF.